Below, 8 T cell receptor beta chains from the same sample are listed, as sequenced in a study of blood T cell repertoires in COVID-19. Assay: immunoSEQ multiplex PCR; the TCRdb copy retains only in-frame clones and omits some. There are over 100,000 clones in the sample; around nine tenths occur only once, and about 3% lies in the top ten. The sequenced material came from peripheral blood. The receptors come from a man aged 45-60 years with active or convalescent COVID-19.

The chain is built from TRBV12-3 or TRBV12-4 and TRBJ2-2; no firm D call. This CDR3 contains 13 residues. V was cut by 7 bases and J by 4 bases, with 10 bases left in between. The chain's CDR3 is CASKLTGTGELFF. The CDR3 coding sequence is TGTGCCAGCAAACTAACGGGCACCGGGGAGCTGTTTTTT.

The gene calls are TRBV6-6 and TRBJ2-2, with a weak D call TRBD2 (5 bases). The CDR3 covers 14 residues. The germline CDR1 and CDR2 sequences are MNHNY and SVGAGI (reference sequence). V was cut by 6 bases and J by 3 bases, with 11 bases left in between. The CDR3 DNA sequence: TGTGCCAGCAGCCTTACTAGGGACACCGGGGAGCTGTTTTTT. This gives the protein CASSLTRDTGELFF.

CDR3 in amino acids: CASSVASGSSYNSPLHF. The CDR3 bases are TGTGCCAGCAGCGTAGCTAGTGGCAGCTCCTATAATTCACCCCTCCACTTT. The chain carries TRBV9 and TRBJ1-6; D call uncertain. Germline CDR1 is SGDLS and CDR2 is YYNGEE. V lost 0 bases, J lost 0 bases, and 10 bases lay in between. The CDR3 has 17 amino acids.

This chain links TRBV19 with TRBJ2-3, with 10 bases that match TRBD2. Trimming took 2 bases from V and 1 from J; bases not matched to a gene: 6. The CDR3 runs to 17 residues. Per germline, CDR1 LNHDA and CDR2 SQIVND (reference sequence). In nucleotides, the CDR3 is TGTGCCAGTAGTATAAATACTGGACTAGCGGGCACAGATACGCAGTATTTT. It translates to CASSINTGLAGTDTQYF.

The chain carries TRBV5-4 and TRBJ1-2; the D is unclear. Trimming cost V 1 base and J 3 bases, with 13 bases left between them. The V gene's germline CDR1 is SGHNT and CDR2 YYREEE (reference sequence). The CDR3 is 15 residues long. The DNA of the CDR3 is TGTGCCAGCAGCTTGCGGGGAATAGTCGACTATGGCTACACCTTC. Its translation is CASSLRGIVDYGYTF.

The CDR3 DNA reads TGCGCCAGCAGCGAGGAAGGTAGCGGGACAAGGCTACTTACCTTC. Translated, it gives CASSEEGSGTRLLTF. This rearrangement joins TRBV5-1 to TRBJ1-2; perhaps TRBD1 as D (6 bases). The CDR3 sequence is 15 residues long. In germline, CDR1 is SGHRS, CDR2 YFSETQ. Trimming stripped 4 bases from V and 14 bases from J, with 27 bases between.

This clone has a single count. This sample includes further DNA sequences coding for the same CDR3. The CDR3 DNA is TGTGCCAGCTCACCGTCGACAGGGAACACCGGGGAGCTGTTTTTT. It is translated as CASSPSTGNTGELFF. This rearrangement joins TRBV18 to TRBJ2-2, with a weak D call TRBD1 (6 bases). Per germline, CDR1 KGHSH and CDR2 LQKENI. The CDR3 totals 15 residues. Trimming pared 3 bases from V and 1 base from J, leaving 9 bases between. The variable domain in full, with the rest retrieved from reference TRBV18 and TRBJ2-2, is NAGVMQNPRHLVRRRGQEARLRCSPMKGHSHVYWYRQLPEEGLKFMVYLQKENIIDESGMPKERFSAEFPKEGPSILRIQQVVRGDSAAYFCASSPSTGNTGELFFGEGSRLTVL.

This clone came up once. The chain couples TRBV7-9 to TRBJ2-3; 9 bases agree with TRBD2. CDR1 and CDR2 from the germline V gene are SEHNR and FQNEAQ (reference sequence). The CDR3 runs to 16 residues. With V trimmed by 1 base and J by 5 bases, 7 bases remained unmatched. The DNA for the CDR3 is TGTGCCAGCAGCTTAGATTTGCGGGGGGGAGAAGATACGCAGTATTTT. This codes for CASSLDLRGGEDTQYF.